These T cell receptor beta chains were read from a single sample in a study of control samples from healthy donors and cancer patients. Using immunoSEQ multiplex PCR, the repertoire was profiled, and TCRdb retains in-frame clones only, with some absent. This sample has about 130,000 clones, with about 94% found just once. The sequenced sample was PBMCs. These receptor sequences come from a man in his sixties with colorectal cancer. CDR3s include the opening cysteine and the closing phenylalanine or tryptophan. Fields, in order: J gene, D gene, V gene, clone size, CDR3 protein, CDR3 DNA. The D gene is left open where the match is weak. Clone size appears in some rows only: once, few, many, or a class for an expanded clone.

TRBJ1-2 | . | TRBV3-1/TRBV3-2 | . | CASSQGQGGYTF | TGTGCCAGCAGCCAAGGGCAGGGAGGCTACACCTTC
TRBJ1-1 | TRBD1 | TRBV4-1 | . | CASSQATGIVNTEAFF | TGCGCCAGCAGCCAAGCGACAGGGATCGTGAACACTGAAGCTTTCTTT
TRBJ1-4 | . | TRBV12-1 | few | CASPREGGEKLFF | TGTGCCAGCCCTCGGGAGGGAGGTGAAAAACTGTTTTTT
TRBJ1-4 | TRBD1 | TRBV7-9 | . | CASSDREDRGEKLFF | TGTGCCAGCAGCGACCGGGAGGACAGGGGTGAAAAACTGTTTTTT
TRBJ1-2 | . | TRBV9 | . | CASSATPGEMDYGYTF | TGTGCCAGCAGCGCGACACCGGGCGAGATGGACTATGGCTACACCTTC
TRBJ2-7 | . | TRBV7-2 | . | CASSDQLDSVVVYEQYF | TGTGCCAGCAGCGATCAGCTCGATTCCGTTGTGGTCTACGAGCAGTACTTC
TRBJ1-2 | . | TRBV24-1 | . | CATSAGLGYTF | TGTGCCACCAGTGCCGGGCTTGGCTACACCTTC
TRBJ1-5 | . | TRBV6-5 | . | CASSSGTFQPQHF | TGTGCCAGCAGTTCAGGGACGTTTCAGCCCCAGCATTTT
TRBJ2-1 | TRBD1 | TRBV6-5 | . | CASRGQGSNEQFF | TGTGCCAGCAGGGGACAGGGGTCCAATGAGCAGTTCTTC
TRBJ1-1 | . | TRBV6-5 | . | CASSLDWENTEAFF | TGTGCCAGCAGTCTCGATTGGGAGAACACTGAAGCTTTCTTT
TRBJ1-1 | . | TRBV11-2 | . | CASSVGRVSEAFF | TGTGCCAGCAGCGTCGGACGCGTTAGTGAAGCTTTCTTT
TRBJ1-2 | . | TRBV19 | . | CASTFRGEDYGYTF | TGTGCCAGTACCTTCCGTGGGGAAGATTATGGCTACACCTTC
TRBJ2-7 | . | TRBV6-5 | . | CASSRRDWGYEQYF | TGTGCCAGCAGTCGCCGGGACTGGGGTTACGAGCAGTACTTC
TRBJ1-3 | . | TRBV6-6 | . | CASSYSDGAAGNTIYF | TGTGCCAGCAGTTACTCGGACGGGGCTGCTGGAAACACCATATATTTT
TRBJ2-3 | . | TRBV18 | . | CASSSTQGTGTDTQYF | TGTGCCAGCTCATCCACCCAGGGGACGGGCACAGATACGCAGTATTTT
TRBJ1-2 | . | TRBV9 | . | CASSARGGADYGYTF | TGTGCCAGCAGCGCCCGTGGGGGCGCGGACTATGGCTACACCTTC